The 32 T cell receptor beta chains in this list originate from one sample, sequenced in a study of cytomegalovirus exposure and HLA in healthy donors. Clones were read by immunoSEQ multiplex PCR, and TCRdb kept only the in-frame ones, dropping some. This table holds fewer than 95,000 clones, around 82% found once. Sequencing was performed on PBMCs. These receptors originate from a woman between 18 and 29 years old in good health and CMV-seropositive.

The chain recombines TRBV28 with TRBJ1-3; D unresolved. V was cut by 4 bases and J by 0 bases, with 13 bases left in between. The CDR3 consists of 16 residues. CDR1 and CDR2 (germline): MDHEN, SYDVKM. CDR3 nucleotides: TGTGCCAGCAGTTCCCCGGGGTCTGGCTCTGGAAACACCATATATTTT. This sequence encodes CASSSPGSGSGNTIYF. The complete variable domain, with remaining parts taken from reference TRBV28 and TRBJ1-3, reads DVKVTQSSRYLVKRTGEKVFLECVQDMDHENMFWYRQDPGLGLRLIYFSYDVKMKEKGDIPEGYSVSREKKERFSLILESASTNQTSMYLCASSSPGSGSGNTIYFGEGSWLTVV.

The rearrangement joins TRBV28 to TRBJ1-6, with D hard to call. Germline assignment: CDR1 MDHEN and CDR2 SYDVKM. There are 15 residues in the CDR3. Trimming stripped 3 bases from V and 10 bases from J, with 16 bases between. The CDR3 nucleotides are TGTGCCAGCAGTTTTGGAACCGTATTCGGGTCACCCCTCCACTTT. This translates into CASSFGTVFGSPLHF. Full variable domain (missing parts from reference TRBV28 and TRBJ1-6): DVKVTQSSRYLVKRTGEKVFLECVQDMDHENMFWYRQDPGLGLRLIYFSYDVKMKEKGDIPEGYSVSREKKERFSLILESASTNQTSMYLCASSFGTVFGSPLHFGNGTRLTVT.

This clone was picked up one time. This chain links TRBV5-4 with TRBJ2-5; 8 bases are shared with TRBD1. The CDR3 spans 15 residues. CDR1 is SGHNT, CDR2 YYREEE, per germline (reference sequence). V gave up 4 bases and J gave up 1 base; unmatched junction bases: 6. CDR3 sequence reads: CASSPVDRGQETQYF. Written as DNA, the CDR3 is TGTGCCAGCAGCCCGGTCGACAGGGGCCAAGAGACCCAGTACTTC.

The J gene is TRBJ2-3, the V gene TRBV27, with 16 positions matching TRBD2. V lost 6 bases, J lost 2 bases, and 8 bases stayed unmatched. The CDR3 totals 18 residues. In germline, CDR1 is MNHEY, CDR2 SMNVEV (reference sequence). CDR3 bases: TGTGCCAGCAGGGTGGGACTAGCGGGGGGGCGCGCCACAGATACGCAGTATTTT. It is translated as CASRVGLAGGRATDTQYF.

The chain is built from TRBV11-2 and TRBJ1-1; D perhaps matches TRBD1 (6 bases). The CDR3 extends over 14 amino acids. Per the germline V gene, CDR1 is SGHAT and CDR2 is FQNNGV. V lost 1 base and J 3 bases, leaving 9 bases between the germline ends. The CDR3 region has the DNA TGTGCCAGCAGCTTAGGAGAGGGGGACACTGAAGCTTTCTTT. Its translation: CASSLGEGDTEAFF.

The genes are TRBV29-1 and TRBJ2-7; TRBD1 agrees at 10 bases. The CDR3 is 11 amino acids. The V gene's germline CDR1 is SQVTM and CDR2 ANQGSEA. With 7 bases clipped from V and 4 bases from J, the junction kept 1 base outside the gene matches. CDR3: CSGQGAYEQYF. CDR3 bases: TGCAGCGGACAGGGGGCATACGAGCAGTACTTC.

The chain uses TRBV5-1 and TRBJ1-2; a weak D match, TRBD1 (6 bases). This CDR3 contains 13 residues. Germline assignment: CDR1 SGHRS and CDR2 YFSETQ. Trimming removed 2 bases from V and 4 bases from J, with 9 bases in between. CDR3 sequence: CASSLQGIYGYTF. The CDR3 coding sequence is TGCGCCAGCAGCTTACAGGGTATCTATGGCTACACCTTC. The whole variable domain, filled in from reference TRBV5-1 and TRBJ1-2, reads KAGVTQTPRYLIKTRGQQVTLSCSPISGHRSVSWYQQTPGQGLQFLFEYFSETQRNKGNFPGRFSGRQFSNSRSEMNVSTLELGDSALYLCASSLQGIYGYTFGSGTRLTVV.

This chain links TRBV11-2 with TRBJ1-1; TRBD1 aligns across 10 bases. CDR3 length: 15 amino acids. Per the germline V gene, CDR1 is SGHAT and CDR2 is FQNNGV. V dropped 5 bases and J dropped 5; count of bases not matched to a gene: 8. This CDR3 reads CASSPRQGARTEAFF. The CDR3 nucleotides read TGTGCCAGCAGCCCGAGACAGGGGGCGCGTACTGAAGCTTTCTTT.

The V call is TRBV5-1, the J call TRBJ2-3, with 9 bases matching TRBD2. This CDR3 spans 15 amino acids. The V and J ends lost 1 base and 4 bases, in that order; junction bases with no gene match: 4. The germline gives CDR1 SGHRS, CDR2 YFSETQ. The CDR3: CASSLNSGGPDTQYF. The DNA for the CDR3 is TGCGCCAGCAGCTTGAACAGCGGGGGGCCAGATACGCAGTATTTT.

This chain connects TRBV11-2 to TRBJ2-1; 9 bases align to TRBD2. J gave up 4 bases and V 4 bases, and 11 bases lay outside the gene matches. The CDR3 totals 17 residues. The V gene's germline CDR1 is SGHAT and CDR2 FQNNGV. In DNA form, the CDR3 reads TGTGCCAGCAGCTCCCCCCAGGCGGGGGGGCCATACAATGAGCAGTTCTTC. This sequence encodes CASSSPQAGGPYNEQFF.

The genes are TRBV28 and TRBJ2-4; TRBD1 aligns across 10 bases. Germline CDR1 reads MDHEN; CDR2 reads SYDVKM. This CDR3 comprises 19 residues. V was pared by 5 bases and J by 2 bases, with 15 bases of the junction left unmatched. The CDR3 DNA reads TGTGCCAGCAGTCCGAATCCAGGGCGGGACAGGGGAACCAAAAACATTCAGTACTTC. It specifies CASSPNPGRDRGTKNIQYF.

V gene TRBV9 combines with J gene TRBJ1-2; D is possibly TRBD1 (6 bases). Germline-derived CDR1 and CDR2 are SGDLS and YYNGEE. V lost 0 bases and J lost 4, with 13 bases in between. The CDR3 has 15 amino acids. The DNA of the CDR3 is TGTGCCAGCAGCGTAGGGGGAGGGGGGTTCTATGGCTACACCTTC. Amino acids: CASSVGGGGFYGYTF.

Here the CDR3 reads CATSNLGDSYNEQFF. The DNA for the CDR3 is TGTGCCACCAGCAACCTAGGGGATTCCTACAATGAGCAGTTCTTC. The chain has TRBV15 and TRBJ2-1, with D tentatively TRBD1 (5 bases). Germline CDR1 is LNHNV and CDR2 is YYDKDF (reference sequence). V lost 4 bases, J lost 1 base, and 11 bases lay in between. The CDR3 is 15 amino acids.

The V gene is TRBV15, the J gene TRBJ1-1; TRBD1 agrees at 8 bases. The ends lost 2 bases at V and 5 bases at J; junction bases unmatched: 4. Germline lookup yields CDR1 LNHNV and CDR2 YYDKDF (reference sequence). The CDR3 is 14 amino acids. The CDR3 is CATSRQGAGTEAFF. The CDR3 DNA follows: TGTGCCACCAGCAGACAGGGGGCAGGGACTGAAGCTTTCTTT. Variable domain in full (rest from reference TRBV15 and TRBJ1-1): DAMVIQNPRYQVTQFGKPVTLSCSQTLNHNVMYWYQQKSSQAPKLLFHYYDKDFNNEADTPDNFQSRRPNTSFCFLDIRSPGLGDTAMYLCATSRQGAGTEAFFGQGTRLTVV.

The chain combines TRBV13 with TRBJ2-7; 8 nucleotides match TRBD1. Germline assignment: CDR1 PRHDT and CDR2 FYEKMQ (reference sequence). V trimming: 5 bases; J trimming: 4 bases; junction bases outside the gene matches: 10. The CDR3 is 15 amino acids. The CDR3 spells CASSEPGQEAYEQYF. For the CDR3, the DNA is TGTGCCAGCAGCGAACCGGGACAGGAGGCGTACGAGCAGTACTTC.

This chain links TRBV10-1 with TRBJ1-5; 7 bases align to TRBD1. Germline lookup yields CDR1 WNHNN and CDR2 SYGVQD (reference sequence). This CDR3 spans 17 amino acids. Trimming cost V 6 bases and J 0 bases; bases outside gene matches: 11. The CDR3 here is CASRAGTENHSNQPQHF. The CDR3 coding sequence is TGCGCCAGCAGGGCCGGGACAGAGAACCATAGCAATCAGCCCCAGCATTTT.

V and J are TRBV19 and TRBJ2-1, with D possibly being TRBD2 (6 bases). The V gene lost 10 bases and the J gene lost 2 bases, with 9 bases spanning the gap. CDR3 size: 12 residues. The germline gives CDR1 LNHDA, CDR2 SQIVND (reference sequence). This CDR3 is CATGLTYNEQFF. For the CDR3, the DNA is TGTGCCACCGGACTAACCTACAATGAGCAGTTCTTC.

This clone was counted between two and nine times. The V gene is TRBV5-1, the J gene TRBJ1-6; possible D gene TRBD1, 6 bases. The CDR3 is 15 residues long. V was cut by 4 bases and J by 8 bases, with 16 bases left in between. The germline V gene has CDR1 SGHRS and CDR2 YFSETQ. CDR3 sequence (DNA): TGCGCCAGCAGCCCTCAGGGGATATCGGATTCACCCCTCCACTTT. Its translation is CASSPQGISDSPLHF. The full variable domain, completed using reference TRBV5-1 and TRBJ1-6, is KAGVTQTPRYLIKTRGQQVTLSCSPISGHRSVSWYQQTPGQGLQFLFEYFSETQRNKGNFPGRFSGRQFSNSRSEMNVSTLELGDSALYLCASSPQGISDSPLHFGNGTRLTVT.

The chain couples TRBV2 to TRBJ2-4; perhaps TRBD2 as D (7 bases). Germline lookup yields CDR1 SNHLY and CDR2 FYNNEI. The V end was cut by 9 bases, the J end by 0 bases, with 18 bases between. The CDR3 runs 16 residues. The CDR3 reads CASEGGGSLAKNIQYF. As DNA, the CDR3 is TGTGCCAGTGAGGGAGGGGGGTCACTAGCCAAAAACATTCAGTACTTC. The complete variable domain, with remaining parts taken from reference TRBV2 and TRBJ2-4, reads EPEVTQTPSHQVTQMGQEVILRCVPISNHLYFYWYRQILGQKVEFLVSFYNNEISEKSEIFDDQFSVERPDGSNFTLKIRSTKLEDSAMYFCASEGGGSLAKNIQYFGAGTRLSVL.

The chain combines TRBV7-2 with TRBJ1-6; 7 positions match TRBD1. The germline V gene has CDR1 SGHTA and CDR2 FQGNSA. V lost 6 bases and J lost 5; bases outside the gene matches: 4. CDR3 size: 14 residues. The chain's CDR3 is CASRLTGNNSPLHF. In DNA form, the CDR3 reads TGTGCCAGCAGACTGACAGGGAATAATTCACCCCTCCACTTT. The full variable domain, in which reference TRBV7-2 and TRBJ1-6 provide the parts outside the CDR3, is GAGVSQSPSNKVTEKGKDVELRCDPISGHTALYWYRQSLGQGLEFLIYFQGNSAPDKSGLPSDRFSAERTGGSVSTLTIQRTQQEDSAVYLCASRLTGNNSPLHFGNGTRLTVT.

The chain is built from TRBV27 and TRBJ1-2; TRBD1 is a possible D gene (6 bases). The CDR3 runs to 14 residues. Germline V gene sequence: CDR1 MNHEY, CDR2 SMNVEV (reference sequence). Deletions cut 2 bases from V and 8 bases from J, with 15 bases between. The CDR3 spells CASSLADSGVGYTF. CDR3 nucleotides: TGTGCCAGCAGTTTAGCGGACTCAGGGGTGGGCTACACCTTC.

The V and J genes are TRBV10-3 and TRBJ1-6; maybe TRBD1 (6 bases). V gave up 3 bases and J gave up 7 bases, with 13 bases separating them. The CDR3 is made up of 15 amino acids. The germline gives CDR1 ENHRY, CDR2 SYGVKD. CDR3 sequence reads: CAISDIQGRNSPLHF. CDR3 DNA sequence: TGTGCCATCAGTGACATACAGGGACGGAATTCACCCCTCCACTTT.

The gene calls are TRBV28 and TRBJ1-5, with D uncertain. Germline CDR1 reads MDHEN; CDR2 reads SYDVKM. The CDR3 length is 14 residues. V shed 7 bases and J shed 7 bases, with 17 bases lying between them. The CDR3 bases are TGTGCCAGCACCCCCGGTGTTCCCAGGCAGCCCCAGCATTTT. It is translated as CASTPGVPRQPQHF.

This clone was seen just once. This chain joins TRBV27 and TRBJ2-2; the D gene is possibly TRBD2 (5 bases). The CDR3 is 14 residues long. The V end was cut by 7 bases, the J end by 1 base, with 10 bases between. From germline, CDR1 is MNHEY and CDR2 SMNVEV (reference sequence). CDR3 sequence reads: CASTYRGNTGELFF. In DNA, the CDR3 is TGTGCCAGCACTTACCGGGGGAACACCGGGGAGCTGTTTTTT.

This rearrangement joins TRBV11-2 to TRBJ2-7; TRBD1 aligns across 7 bases. The CDR3 is 15 residues long. The junction had 6 bases not matched to a gene; V was cut back by 4 bases and J by 0 bases. Per germline, CDR1 SGHAT and CDR2 FQNNGV. The CDR3 is CASSSTGTDSYEQYF. The CDR3, as DNA: TGTGCCAGCAGCTCAACCGGGACAGACTCCTACGAGCAGTACTTC.

The sample holds a few counts of this clone. The rearrangement joins TRBV18 to TRBJ2-7; 7 bases fit TRBD1. The CDR3 contains 13 residues. The trim removed 3 bases at V and 2 bases at J, leaving 1 base unmatched. Germline V gene lookup returns CDR1 KGHSH and CDR2 LQKENI. The CDR3 nucleotides are TGTGCCAGCTCACCCAGGGGGACCTACGAGCAGTACTTC. This codes for CASSPRGTYEQYF.

The chain is built from TRBV4-1 and TRBJ2-5; 13 nucleotides line up with TRBD2. The CDR3 is 16 amino acids. The V gene's germline CDR1 is MGHRA and CDR2 YSYEKL. The J segment lost 3 bases and the V segment lost 0 bases, leaving 1 base of the junction unmatched. The CDR3 DNA reads TGCGCCAGCAGCCAAGAAGGGACTAGCGGGGAAGAGACCCAGTACTTC. Residues: CASSQEGTSGEETQYF.

The genes are TRBV14 and TRBJ2-7; 8 positions match TRBD1. V was pared by 4 bases and J by 0 bases, with 5 bases of the junction left unmatched. The CDR3 is made up of 15 amino acids. Per the germline V gene, CDR1 is SGHDN and CDR2 is FVKESK. For the CDR3, the DNA is TGTGCCAGCAGCCTAGGGACAGGTCCCTCCTACGAGCAGTACTTC. Translated: CASSLGTGPSYEQYF.

This rearrangement joins TRBV6-5 to TRBJ2-2, with unresolved D. The germline V gene has CDR1 MNHEY and CDR2 SVGAGI. The CDR3 is 16 amino acids. V was trimmed by 0 bases and J by 0 bases, leaving 8 bases between them. The CDR3 nucleotides are TGTGCCAGCAGTTACTCGACTGGTCCGAACACCGGGGAGCTGTTTTTT. Translation: CASSYSTGPNTGELFF.

In nucleotides, the CDR3 is TGTGCCAGCAGCTTATCAGGGGGTAATTCACCCCTCCACTTT. It codes for CASSLSGGNSPLHF. The rearrangement joins TRBV11-3 to TRBJ1-6; 7 nucleotides agree with TRBD1. The V gene's germline CDR1 is SGHNT and CDR2 YENEEA. The trim removed 2 bases at V and 6 bases at J, leaving 1 base unmatched. The CDR3 length is 14 residues.

This sequence joins TRBV14 and TRBJ1-3; 7 bases are a match to TRBD1. Trimming at V came to 1 base and at J to 8 bases, leaving 5 bases not matched to a gene. CDR3 length: 14 residues. Germline loops: CDR1 SGHDN, CDR2 FVKESK. The DNA of the CDR3 is TGTGCCAGCAGCCAAGCAGTACAGGGGCACACCATATATTTT. Translation: CASSQAVQGHTIYF.

The rearrangement joins TRBV2 to TRBJ2-1; weak D call: TRBD1 (6 bases). V was shortened by 10 bases and J by 4 bases, with 17 bases between the two germline ends. There are 14 residues in the CDR3. Looked up from germline, CDR1 is SNHLY and CDR2 is FYNNEI. CDR3 in amino acids: CAISQGLAYNEQFF. The CDR3, as DNA: TGTGCCATCTCACAGGGTCTAGCTTACAATGAGCAGTTCTTC.